The clone carrying this T cell receptor beta chain was recorded a few times. J lost 0 bases, V lost 3 bases, and 1 base had no gene match. The germline V gene has CDR1 SQVTM and CDR2 ANQGSEA. The CDR3 loop spans 14 amino acids. Once RNA had been extracted, it was reverse transcribed into cDNA to act as the sequencing template. Some clones are missing from TCRdb's copy, which holds only in-frame ones; the method was immunoSEQ multiplex PCR. Among 150,000 to 200,000 clones listed, less than 65% were seen once. This entry comes from a study of CD8+ T cells in alopecia areata. Treatment described: oral pan-JAK inhibitor, 5-10 mg twice daily. Patients with alopecia areata provided lesional scalp punch biopsies as well as peripheral blood. Sorting of PBMCs yielded the CD4+ and CD8+ T cells.

The source is a human donor with alopecia areata. The chain carries TRBV29-1 and TRBJ2-3, with 9 nucleotides matching TRBD2. The sample was CD4+ T cells sorted from blood, taken at week 24, from a patient treated with tofacitinib. The CDR3 loop is CSVDLAGSTDTQYF. DNA for the CDR3: TGCAGCGTTGATCTAGCGGGGAGCACAGATACGCAGTATTTT.